This T cell receptor beta chain was retrieved from a study of blood T cell repertoires in COVID-19. Background on the study: T cells, B-cell-depleted T cells, or PBMCs supplied cDNA or gDNA.

V was pared by 5 bases and J by 0 bases, with 3 bases of the junction left unmatched. From germline, CDR1 is SNHLY and CDR2 FYNNEI. The CDR3 runs to 16 residues. As processed by the authors: Reference gene primer amplification gave estimated nucleated cell counts. Measured with immunoSEQ multiplex PCR; TCRdb has only the in-frame clones, and not every one. From that table come the V and J calls and clone size; the DNA was used to work out D and trimming. The table has about 270,000 clones, around nine tenths seen once; the top ten hold approximately 10%. The chain carries TRBV2 and TRBJ1-3; 11 bases map to TRBD1. The sequenced material came from peripheral blood. This clonotype originated in a man aged 35-49 years with active or convalescent COVID-19. The CDR3 coding sequence is TGTGCCAGCAGTTGGGACAGGGGGACCTCTGGAAACACCATATATTTT. Its protein product is CASSWDRGTSGNTIYF. Combining the CDR3 with reference TRBV2 and TRBJ1-3 gives the whole variable domain EPEVTQTPSHQVTQMGQEVILRCVPISNHLYFYWYRQILGQKVEFLVSFYNNEISEKSEIFDDQFSVERPDGSNFTLKIRSTKLEDSAMYFCASSWDRGTSGNTIYFGEGSWLTVV.